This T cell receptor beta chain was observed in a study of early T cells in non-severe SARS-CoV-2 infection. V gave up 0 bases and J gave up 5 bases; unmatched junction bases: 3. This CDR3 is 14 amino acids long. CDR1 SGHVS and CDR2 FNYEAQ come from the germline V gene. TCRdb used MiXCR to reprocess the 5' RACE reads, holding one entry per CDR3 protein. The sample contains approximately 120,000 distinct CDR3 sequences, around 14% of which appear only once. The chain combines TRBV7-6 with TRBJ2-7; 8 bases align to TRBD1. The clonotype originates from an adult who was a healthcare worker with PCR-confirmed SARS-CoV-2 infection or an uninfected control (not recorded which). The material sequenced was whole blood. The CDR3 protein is CASSLAGQGHEQYF. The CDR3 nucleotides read TGTGCCAGCAGCTTAGCCGGACAGGGCCACGAGCAGTACTTC.